This TCR beta chain was profiled in a study of monozygotic twins with inflammatory bowel disease. Study-level results: Some repertoire variability may stem from patients' differing immunosuppressive treatments. IBD patients showed reduced TCRbeta diversity (inverse Simpson) versus healthy co-twins.

Note on this clonotype: Its antigen is currently unknown.

Germline CDR1 and CDR2: MNHEY and SVGAGI. CDR3 length: 16 residues. Input per TCR library consisted of roughly 4,000 ng of total RNA. Through template switching, UMIs that included a 6-nucleotide sample barcode were added. TCRdb re-called the 5' RACE reads and gives one entry per CDR3 protein, without DNA. Its table records a few hundred thousand distinct CDR3 sequences. Sequenced: blood. The chain links TRBV6-5 to TRBJ2-1; the D gene TCRdb calls, TRBD1, cannot be checked with no DNA. The receptor was isolated from a human donor with ulcerative colitis or Crohn's disease, or a healthy co-twin of an affected twin (not recorded which). The CDR3 is CASSYKGQGVIDEQFF.